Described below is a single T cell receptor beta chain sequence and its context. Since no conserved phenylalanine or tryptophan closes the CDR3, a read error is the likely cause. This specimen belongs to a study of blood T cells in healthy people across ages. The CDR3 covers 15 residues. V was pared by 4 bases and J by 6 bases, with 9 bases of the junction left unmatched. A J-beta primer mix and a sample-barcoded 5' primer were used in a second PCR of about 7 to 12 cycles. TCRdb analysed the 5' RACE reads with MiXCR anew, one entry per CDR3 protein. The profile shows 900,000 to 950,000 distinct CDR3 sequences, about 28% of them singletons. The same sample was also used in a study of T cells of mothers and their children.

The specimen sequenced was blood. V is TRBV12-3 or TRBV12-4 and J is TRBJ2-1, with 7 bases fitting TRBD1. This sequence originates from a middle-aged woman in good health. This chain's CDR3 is CASSSGQLLGNEQFL. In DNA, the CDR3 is TGTGCCAGCAGTTCGGGACAGCTCTTGGGCAATGAGCAGTTCCTC.